This T cell receptor (beta chain) was sequenced for a study of blood T cell repertoires in COVID-19. Study-level background: Donors in the United States, Italy and Spain gave samples during acute or convalescent COVID-19.

TCRdb keeps only in-frame clones here, not all; method: immunoSEQ multiplex PCR. The data hold about 150,000 clones, with approximately 84% observed a single time. Across about two dozen US areas, participants ranged in age from about 18 to 90 years. Cohorts were based on clinical histories the participants reported. CDR3 length equals 19 residues. V lost 2 bases to trimming and J lost 7 bases, with 27 bases between them. The germline V gene has CDR1 LGHNA and CDR2 YSLEER. The J gene is TRBJ2-1, the V gene TRBV4-3, with a weak D call TRBD2 (6 bases). The TCR comes from a woman in her fifties or sixties with acute COVID-19. Sequencing was performed on PBMCs or T cells enriched from blood (not recorded which). The CDR3 coding sequence is TGCGCCAGCAGCCAAACCGTAATCCGGGAGTTCTCTAGTGGGAATGAGCAGTTCTTC. Encoded protein: CASSQTVIREFSSGNEQFF.